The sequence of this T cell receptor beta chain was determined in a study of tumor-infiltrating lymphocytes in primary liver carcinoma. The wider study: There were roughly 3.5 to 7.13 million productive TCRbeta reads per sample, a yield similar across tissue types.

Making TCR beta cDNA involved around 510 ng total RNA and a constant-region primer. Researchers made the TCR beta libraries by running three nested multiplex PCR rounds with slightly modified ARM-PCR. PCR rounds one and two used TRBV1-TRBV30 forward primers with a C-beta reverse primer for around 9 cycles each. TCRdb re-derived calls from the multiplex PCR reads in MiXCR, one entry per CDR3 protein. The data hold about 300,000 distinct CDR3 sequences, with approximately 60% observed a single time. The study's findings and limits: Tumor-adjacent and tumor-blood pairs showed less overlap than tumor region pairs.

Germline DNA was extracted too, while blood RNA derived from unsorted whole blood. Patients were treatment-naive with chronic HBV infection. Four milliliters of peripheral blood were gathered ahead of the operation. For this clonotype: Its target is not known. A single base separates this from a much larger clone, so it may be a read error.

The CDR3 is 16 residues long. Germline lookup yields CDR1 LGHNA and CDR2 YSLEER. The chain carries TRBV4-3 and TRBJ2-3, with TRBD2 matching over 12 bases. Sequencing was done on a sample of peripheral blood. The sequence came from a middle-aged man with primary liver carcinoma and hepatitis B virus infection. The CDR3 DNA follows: TGCGCCAGCTGCCAAGATTCTAGCGGGAGGGCAGATACGCAGTATTTT. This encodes CASCQDSSGRADTQYF.